Listed here are 8 T cell receptor beta chains from one sample, sequenced in a study of T cells in Graves' hyperthyroidism and ophthalmopathy. TCR beta CDR3 regions were amplified from RNA. The HTBI set primed first-round TCR CDR3 RT-PCR. MiXCR, applied by TCRdb to the multiplex PCR reads, yields one record per CDR3 protein. Of a few hundred thousand distinct CDR3 sequences listed, about a sixth were seen once; the top ten hold roughly 3.3%. The sample taken for sequencing was blood. The receptors come from a woman aged 40 to 50 with Graves' ophthalmopathy.

This chain uses TRBV3-1 with TRBJ1-3; no clear D gene. Germline-derived CDR1 and CDR2 are LGHDT and YNNKEL (reference sequence). V gave up 0 bases and J gave up 2 bases, with 11 bases separating them. The CDR3 covers 16 residues. CDR3: CASSQEGSGAGNTIYF. For the CDR3, the DNA is TGTGCCAGCAGCCAAGAGGGTTCAGGAGCTGGAAACACCATATATTTT.

This clonotype has just one count. The chain combines TRBV7-9 with TRBJ2-2, with D perhaps matching TRBD1 (5 bases). The V end lost 1 base, the J end lost 2 bases, and 11 bases lay between the germline ends. Germline loops: CDR1 SEHNR, CDR2 FQNEAQ (reference sequence). This CDR3 region has 16 residues. The CDR3 DNA reads TGTGCCAGCAGCTTAGGGGGCAGCTTCAACACCGGGGAGCTGTTTTTT. Its translation: CASSLGGSFNTGELFF.

Many counts were recorded for this clonotype. The J gene is TRBJ1-1, the V gene TRBV3-1; D unclear. CDR3 length: 15 amino acids. The ends were cut back, 1 base at V and 1 base at J, with 10 bases in the middle. Per the germline V gene, CDR1 is LGHDT and CDR2 is YNNKEL (reference sequence). CDR3 sequence (DNA): TGTGCCAGCAGCCAAGGGGCCTCCCCGAACACTGAAGCTTTCTTT. This translates into CASSQGASPNTEAFF.

This clonotype was observed a few times. The gene calls are TRBV27 and TRBJ2-3, with TRBD2 identical over 9 bases. V trimming: 5 bases; J trimming: 2 bases; junction bases outside the gene matches: 8. The CDR3 totals 16 residues. Germline V CDR1 and CDR2: MNHEY, SMNVEV (reference sequence). CDR3 residues: CASSDSGGFYTDTQYF. CDR3 coding DNA: TGTGCCAGCAGTGACAGCGGGGGGTTTTACACAGATACGCAGTATTTT.

This clonotype has just a few counts. V and J are TRBV27 and TRBJ1-6; no definite D call. The CDR3 covers 17 residues. Trimming cost V 5 bases and J 6 bases, with 20 bases left between them. Germline loops: CDR1 MNHEY, CDR2 SMNVEV (reference sequence). The CDR3 nucleotides read TGTGCCAGCAGTCCCTACCAGCCGGGTGCAGTTAATTCACCCCTCCACTTT. Translating gives CASSPYQPGAVNSPLHF.

V usage is TRBV5-6 and J usage is TRBJ1-5; D gene unclear. CDR1 SGHDT and CDR2 YYEEEE come from the germline V gene. CDR3 size: 13 residues. V lost 4 bases and J 1 base, leaving 6 bases between the germline ends. The CDR3 spells CASSIWSNQPQHF. In DNA, the CDR3 is TGTGCCAGCAGCATCTGGAGCAATCAGCCCCAGCATTTT.

J is TRBJ2-5 and V is TRBV11-2; 10 bases fit TRBD2. The CDR3 is 14 residues long. The ends lost 6 bases at V and 9 bases at J; junction bases unmatched: 10. In germline, CDR1 is SGHAT, CDR2 FQNNGV. The chain's CDR3 is CASSPTSGTGAQYF. DNA of the CDR3: TGTGCCAGCAGTCCTACTAGCGGGACGGGGGCCCAGTACTTC.

The chain uses TRBV6-1 and TRBJ2-1; no reliable D call. Trimming left V 1 base short and J 4 bases short, with 8 bases between. CDR3 size: 14 residues. CDR1 and CDR2 from the germline V gene are MNHNS and SASEGT. The CDR3 spells CASSEEVGYNEQFF. The CDR3 region has the DNA TGTGCCAGCAGTGAAGAAGTAGGGTACAATGAGCAGTTCTTC.